Each of the 22 T cell receptor beta chains below was sequenced from the same sample in a study of T cells in narcolepsy. Generated by immunoSEQ multiplex PCR, the TCRdb table keeps only in-frame clones and is missing some. Here the sample spans 31,000 or so clones, around 90% being singletons. Material: CD45RA- memory CD4+ T cells from PBMCs. The receptors derive from a human donor with narcolepsy.

The CDR3 bases are TGTGCCAGCAGTCAGAGGACTAGCGGAAACAATGAGCAGTTCTTC. Its translation is CASSQRTSGNNEQFF. The V gene is TRBV2, the J gene TRBJ2-1; 10 bases line up with TRBD2. The length of the CDR3 is 15 residues. V lost 5 bases to trimming and J lost 5 bases; unmatched junction nucleotides: 6. Per germline, CDR1 SNHLY and CDR2 FYNNEI.

The chain is built from TRBV11-3 and TRBJ2-4; possibly TRBD1 for D (6 bases). The CDR3 consists of 15 residues. The V end was cut by 5 bases, the J end by 3 bases, with 14 bases between. Germline V gene lookup returns CDR1 SGHNT and CDR2 YENEEA. CDR3 in DNA: TGTGCCAGCAGCAATACCGGGGACAACAAAAACATTCAGTACTTC. Its translation: CASSNTGDNKNIQYF.

The chain joins TRBV5-4 to TRBJ2-2; weak D call: TRBD2 (5 bases). Between the trimmed V and J ends, which lost 1 base and 1 base, there was a span of 5 bases. The CDR3 consists of 14 residues. In germline, CDR1 is SGHNT, CDR2 YYREEE (reference sequence). As DNA, the CDR3 is TGTGCCAGCAGCTTGCGGGGGAACACCGGGGAGCTGTTTTTT. Protein product: CASSLRGNTGELFF.

This chain joins TRBV7-2 and TRBJ1-3; D not certain. Germline CDR1 reads SGHTA; CDR2 reads FQGNSA. With 1 base removed from V and 1 base from J, the gap between germline ends came to 8 bases. The CDR3 extends over 15 amino acids. In nucleotides, the CDR3 is TGTGCCAGCAGCTTAGAAGTGTTTTCTGGAAACACCATATATTTT. It is translated as CASSLEVFSGNTIYF.

The chain combines TRBV30 with TRBJ1-2; D is unresolved. V lost 2 bases and J 8 bases, leaving 12 bases between the germline ends. CDR1 is GTSNPN, CDR2 SVGIG, per germline (reference sequence). The CDR3 sequence is 12 residues long. The CDR3 DNA follows: TGTGCCTGGAGTAAGAGTAGGGTCGGCTACACCTTC. Translating it yields CAWSKSRVGYTF. The full variable domain, rest sourced from reference TRBV30 and TRBJ1-2, is SQTIHQWPATLVQPVGSPLSLECTVEGTSNPNLYWYRQAAGRGLQLLFYSVGIGQISSEVPQNLSASRPQDRQFILSSKKLLLSDSGFYLCAWSKSRVGYTFGSGTRLTVV.

The chain joins TRBV4-1 to TRBJ2-2; a weak D match, TRBD1 (6 bases). The germline V gene encodes CDR1 MGHRA and CDR2 YSYEKL. Trimming took 5 bases from V and 1 from J, leaving 11 bases between them. The CDR3 has 15 amino acids. This CDR3 reads CASSSGQLNTGELFF. The DNA of the CDR3 is TGCGCCAGCAGCTCTGGACAGCTGAACACCGGGGAGCTGTTTTTT.

This clone has only one observation. V and J are TRBV6-6 and TRBJ2-3; 9 bases are shared with TRBD1. Germline trimming cut 6 bases from V and 3 bases from J; bases unmatched to any gene: 7. Per the germline V gene, CDR1 is MNHNY and CDR2 is SVGAGI (reference sequence). CDR3 size: 15 residues. The CDR3 spells CASSPGQGRTDTQYF. The CDR3 coding sequence is TGTGCCAGCAGCCCTGGACAGGGGCGTACAGATACGCAGTATTTT.

The chain carries TRBV6-1 and TRBJ2-7; the D gene is possibly TRBD1 (5 bases). The CDR3 covers 15 residues. The germline V gene encodes CDR1 MNHNS and CDR2 SASEGT. V shed 3 bases and J shed 2 bases, with 14 bases lying between them. The CDR3: CASSDFGVGAYEQYF. The CDR3 nucleotides are TGTGCCAGCAGTGATTTTGGGGTAGGGGCCTACGAGCAGTACTTC.

Points on this clone: Distinct nucleotide sequences in the sample also encode this CDR3. This chain connects TRBV4-1 to TRBJ2-2; 9 bases line up with TRBD2. V lost 3 bases to trimming and J lost 0 bases; unmatched junction nucleotides: 2. The CDR3 has 16 residues. Germline assignment: CDR1 MGHRA and CDR2 YSYEKL. Here the CDR3 reads CASSQIAGANTGELFF. The CDR3 bases are TGCGCCAGCAGCCAGATAGCGGGAGCGAACACCGGGGAGCTGTTTTTT.

The chain is built from TRBV4-1 and TRBJ1-6; D gene ambiguous. V lost 0 bases to trimming and J lost 8 bases, with 8 bases between them. The CDR3 is 14 residues long. Germline V CDR1 and CDR2: MGHRA, YSYEKL. The CDR3 region has the DNA TGCGCCAGCAGCCAAGATCGTACGCATTCACCCCTCCACTTT. Its protein is CASSQDRTHSPLHF.

The chain links TRBV6-1 to TRBJ1-2; D uncertain. Germline CDR1 MNHNS, CDR2 SASEGT. The CDR3 is made up of 12 amino acids. Deletions cut 8 bases from V and 3 bases from J, with 10 bases between. The CDR3 reads CASGREHYGYTF. CDR3 nucleotides: TGTGCCAGCGGGAGGGAGCACTATGGCTACACCTTC.

The chain carries TRBV6-5 and TRBJ2-5; 8 bases match TRBD1. This CDR3 has 14 residues. The V and J ends lost 6 bases and 5 bases, in that order; junction bases with no gene match: 8. The V gene's germline CDR1 is MNHEY and CDR2 SVGAGI. The CDR3 is CASSRQGRRETQYF. The DNA of the CDR3 is TGTGCCAGCAGCAGACAGGGGCGTAGGGAGACCCAGTACTTC.

The chain uses TRBV30 and TRBJ1-2, with 10 bases identical to TRBD1. This CDR3 region has 15 residues. CDR1 and CDR2 (germline): GTSNPN, SVGIG (reference sequence). V shed 4 bases and J 5 bases; nucleotides not matched to a gene: 10. The CDR3 reads CAWIRDRGEGYGYTF. For the CDR3, the DNA is TGTGCCTGGATCCGGGACAGGGGTGAAGGGTATGGCTACACCTTC.

The genes are TRBV27 and TRBJ2-4, with TRBD1 as a possible D gene (5 bases). There are 14 residues in the CDR3. V was clipped by 8 bases and J by 1 base, with 12 bases between them. CDR1 and CDR2 from the germline V gene are MNHEY and SMNVEV (reference sequence). CDR3 in amino acids: CASQPRGAKNIQYF. For the CDR3, the DNA is TGTGCCAGCCAACCTAGGGGCGCCAAAAACATTCAGTACTTC.

The V call is TRBV6-5, the J call TRBJ1-2, with a possible D match to TRBD1 (5 bases). Germline CDR1 MNHEY, CDR2 SVGAGI. The V and J ends lost 6 bases and 3 bases respectively, with 14 bases between them. The CDR3 totals 14 residues. CDR3 nucleotides: TGTGCCAGCAGCCGTCGGACGGGGGACTATGGCTACACCTTC. Its protein is CASSRRTGDYGYTF.

By its share, this clone is medium-sized (0.01 to 0.1%). The sample carries other DNA sequences with the same CDR3. V gene TRBV5-6 combines with J gene TRBJ2-2; tentatively, D is TRBD1 or TRBD2 (5 bases each). Germline lookup yields CDR1 SGHDT and CDR2 YYEEEE. Trimming shortened V by 0 bases and J by 0 bases, and 6 bases separated the two germline ends. This CDR3 comprises 15 residues. The CDR3 bases are TGTGCCAGCAGCTTGGGGGGGACGAACACCGGGGAGCTGTTTTTT. Translating gives CASSLGGTNTGELFF.

V usage is TRBV5-5 and J usage is TRBJ1-2; 8 nucleotides line up with TRBD1. From germline, CDR1 is SGHKS and CDR2 YYEKEE (reference sequence). This CDR3 is built from 16 residues. Germline trimming cut 0 bases from V and 6 bases from J; bases unmatched to any gene: 10. As DNA, the CDR3 is TGTGCCAGCAGCTTGGTGACAGGGGTAAGGGAGAATGGCTACACCTTC. Its translation: CASSLVTGVRENGYTF.

In the case of this clone: The same CDR3 is also encoded by other DNA sequences in this sample. V and J are TRBV28 and TRBJ1-5; D possibly corresponds to TRBD1 (6 bases). The CDR3 is 14 residues long. The germline gives CDR1 MDHEN, CDR2 SYDVKM. Trimming pared 3 bases from V and 6 bases from J, leaving 12 bases between. CDR3 in amino acids: CASSFRGVGQPQHF. In nucleotides, the CDR3 is TGTGCCAGCAGTTTTAGGGGGGTGGGTCAGCCCCAGCATTTT.

The V call is TRBV19, the J call TRBJ1-1; D is undetermined. Germline CDR1 reads LNHDA; CDR2 reads SQIVND (reference sequence). Trimming took 5 bases from V and 1 from J, leaving 11 bases between them. The CDR3 is 14 residues long. CDR3 in amino acids: CASSSARPNTEAFF. DNA for the CDR3: TGTGCCAGTAGTTCAGCGCGGCCGAACACTGAAGCTTTCTTT.

The chain uses TRBV21-1 and TRBJ1-1. TRBV21-1 is a listed pseudogene. The CDR3 length is 14 residues. The CDR3: CASGEQRSNTEAFF. CDR3 nucleotides: TGTGCCAGCGGGGAACAGCGATCGAACACTGAAGCTTTCTTT.

In nucleotides, the CDR3 is TGTGCCAGCTCACCGGACAGGGGCGCTGAAGCTTTCTTT. Translated, it gives CASSPDRGAEAFF. The V gene is TRBV18, the J gene TRBJ1-1; 9 bases align to TRBD1. The CDR3 has 13 amino acids. V shed 3 bases and J 6 bases; nucleotides not matched to a gene: 2. CDR1 and CDR2 (germline): KGHSH, LQKENI.

The chain is built from TRBV19 and TRBJ1-3; D gene uncertain. V was cut by 3 bases and J by 5 bases, with 11 bases left in between. The CDR3 loop spans 14 amino acids. Germline V gives CDR1 LNHDA, CDR2 SQIVND (reference sequence). The CDR3 is CASSITDGRNTIYF. CDR3 nucleotides: TGTGCCAGTAGTATCACGGACGGTCGAAACACCATATATTTT.